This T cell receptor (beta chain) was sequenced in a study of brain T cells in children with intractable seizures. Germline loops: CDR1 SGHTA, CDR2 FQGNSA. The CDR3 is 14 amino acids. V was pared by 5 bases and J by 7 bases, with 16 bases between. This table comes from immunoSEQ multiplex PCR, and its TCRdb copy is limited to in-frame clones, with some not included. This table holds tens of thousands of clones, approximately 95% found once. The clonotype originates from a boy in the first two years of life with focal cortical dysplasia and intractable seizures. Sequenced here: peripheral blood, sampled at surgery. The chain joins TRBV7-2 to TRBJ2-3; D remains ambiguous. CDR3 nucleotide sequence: TGTGCCAGCAGCCCCCGGACCACCGCAAATACGCAGTATTTT. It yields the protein CASSPRTTANTQYF.